The present T cell receptor (beta chain) was sequenced within a study of CD4+ T cells in melanoma. Study findings and constraints: In melanoma, neoantigen-specific CD4+ T cells reportedly differed in differentiation state. A reported correlation linked neoantigen-specific CD4+ T cells to CD8+, macrophage and B cell function.

There are 16 residues in the CDR3. The germline V gene encodes CDR1 SNHLY and CDR2 FYNNEI. V lost 3 bases and J lost 0, with 12 bases in between. Points on this clone: As yet, its antigen is unknown.

The data were produced by immunoSEQ multiplex PCR, yet TCRdb's version contains in-frame clones alone and is incomplete. The sample lists about 55,000 clones, approximately 74% occurring once. The TCR sequence derives from a human donor with melanoma. The sequenced sample consisted of tumor tissue. V and J are TRBV2 and TRBJ2-1; D may be TRBD1 (6 bases). The CDR3 sequence is CASSDRGSSSYNEQFF. For the CDR3, the DNA is TGTGCCAGCAGTGACAGGGGCTCTAGCTCCTACAATGAGCAGTTCTTC.